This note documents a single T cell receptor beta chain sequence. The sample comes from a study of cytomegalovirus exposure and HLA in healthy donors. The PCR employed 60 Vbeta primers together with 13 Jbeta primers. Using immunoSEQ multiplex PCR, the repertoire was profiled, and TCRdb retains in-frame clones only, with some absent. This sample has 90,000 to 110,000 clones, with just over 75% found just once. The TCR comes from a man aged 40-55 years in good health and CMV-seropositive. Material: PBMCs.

The CDR3 loop reads CASSEVGGVLLKDQPQHF. Here the CDR3 DNA reads TGTGCCAGCAGTGAGGTAGGCGGGGTCCTCTTGAAGGATCAGCCCCAGCATTTT. The chain uses TRBV2 and TRBJ1-5; D gene unclear. Germline assignment: CDR1 SNHLY and CDR2 FYNNEI. There are 18 residues in the CDR3. Trimming cost V 3 bases and J 5 bases, with 23 bases left between them.